The 30 T cell receptor beta chains given below trace back to one sample, sequenced in a study of blood T cell repertoires in COVID-19. Assay used: immunoSEQ multiplex PCR; TCRdb lists only in-frame clones, some missing. The sample has around 220,000 clones; approximately 87% are singletons. Sequencing was done on a sample of peripheral blood. The receptors derive from a woman aged 45-65 years with acute or convalescent COVID-19.

V is TRBV6-5 and J is TRBJ1-1; D gene unclear. V dropped 0 bases and J dropped 4 bases, with 12 bases sitting between them. The germline CDR1 and CDR2 sequences are MNHEY and SVGAGI. The CDR3 loop spans 15 amino acids. CDR3 in amino acids: CASSYSSIGSTEAFF. In nucleotides, the CDR3 is TGTGCCAGCAGTTACTCGAGTATAGGGAGCACTGAAGCTTTCTTT.

The CDR3 coding sequence is TGTGCCAGCAGCTTGGAACAGGGCAATGGCTACACCTTC. Translating gives CASSLEQGNGYTF. This sequence joins TRBV5-6 and TRBJ1-2; a weak D match, TRBD1 (6 bases). CDR1 and CDR2 (germline): SGHDT, YYEEEE. Trimming left V 0 bases short and J 6 bases short, with 9 bases between. This CDR3 contains 13 residues. Using reference TRBV5-6 and TRBJ1-2 for the parts outside the CDR3, the full variable domain is DAGVTQSPTHLIKTRGQQVTLRCSPKSGHDTVSWYQQALGQGPQFIFQYYEEEERQRGNFPDRFSGHQFPNYSSELNVNALLLGDSALYLCASSLEQGNGYTFGSGTRLTVV.

The chain is built from TRBV6-6 and TRBJ1-1; 7 positions agree with TRBD1. This CDR3 region has 14 residues. From germline, CDR1 is MNHNY and CDR2 SVGAGI (reference sequence). After removal of 2 bases from V and 5 bases from J, the junction contained 5 bases not matched to a gene. The CDR3: CASSYEGAGTEAFF. As DNA, the CDR3 is TGTGCCAGCAGTTACGAGGGGGCGGGAACTGAAGCTTTCTTT.

In its sample, this clone was seen once. The chain is built from TRBV7-2 and TRBJ1-5; possible D gene TRBD1, 6 bases. This CDR3 spans 14 amino acids. Between the trimmed V and J ends, which lost 1 base and 6 bases, there was a span of 10 bases. CDR1 and CDR2 (germline): SGHTA, FQGNSA. The chain's CDR3 is CASSLDRVAQPQHF. The DNA of the CDR3 is TGTGCCAGCAGCTTAGACAGGGTCGCTCAGCCCCAGCATTTT.

The V call is TRBV20-1, the J call TRBJ1-1; D is unclear. Germline V gene sequence: CDR1 DFQATT, CDR2 SNEGSKA (reference sequence). This CDR3 spans 12 amino acids. Trimming shortened V by 3 bases and J by 10 bases, and 15 bases separated the two germline ends. This CDR3 reads CSASGSLRRAFF. The DNA for the CDR3 is TGCAGTGCTAGTGGATCGTTAAGGAGAGCTTTCTTT.

This chain connects TRBV28 to TRBJ1-2; 7 bases map to TRBD1. The ends lost 6 bases at V and 3 bases at J; junction bases unmatched: 7. The CDR3 runs 14 residues. Germline V gene lookup returns CDR1 MDHEN and CDR2 SYDVKM. The CDR3 loop is CASSPGDRDYGYTF. The CDR3 DNA reads TGTGCCAGCAGCCCTGGAGACAGGGACTATGGCTACACCTTC.

The rearrangement joins TRBV24-1 to TRBJ2-5; tentative D call: TRBD1 (6 bases). Germline assignment: CDR1 KGHDR and CDR2 SFDVKD. The CDR3 contains 15 residues. V lost 4 bases and J 4 bases, leaving 15 bases between the germline ends. The CDR3 region has the DNA TGTGCCACCAGTGACCCTGGGGACAACGGAGAGACCCAGTACTTC. Protein: CATSDPGDNGETQYF.

This clone turned up a few times. The chain is built from TRBV4-3 and TRBJ2-3; D may be TRBD2 (6 bases). Trimming shortened V by 1 base and J by 6 bases, and 17 bases separated the two germline ends. The CDR3 runs to 16 residues. Per the germline V gene, CDR1 is LGHNA and CDR2 is YSLEER. The chain's CDR3 is CASSQVRGLAPDTQYF. For the CDR3, the DNA is TGCGCCAGCAGCCAAGTCCGGGGACTGGCGCCTGATACGCAGTATTTT.

The J gene is TRBJ2-1, the V gene TRBV4-1, with no clear D. Germline loops: CDR1 MGHRA, CDR2 YSYEKL. The CDR3 totals 12 residues. Between the trimmed V and J ends, which lost 4 bases and 4 bases, there was a span of 5 bases. CDR3 DNA: TGCGCCAGCAGCCCCCCTTACAATGAGCAGTTCTTC. Translation: CASSPPYNEQFF.

This sequence joins TRBV6-2 or TRBV6-3 and TRBJ1-2, with 7 nucleotides matching TRBD1. Trimming took 2 bases from V and 2 from J; bases not matched to a gene: 11. Germline CDR1 and CDR2: MNHEY and SVGEGT. This CDR3 spans 17 amino acids. The DNA of the CDR3 is TGTGCCAGCAGTTACCTGCCGGGACAGTCAGCCAACTATGGCTACACCTTC. Amino acids: CASSYLPGQSANYGYTF.

The rearrangement links TRBV5-1 to TRBJ2-2, with 11 bases fitting TRBD2. V trimming: 4 bases; J trimming: 4 bases; junction bases outside the gene matches: 6. Germline loops: CDR1 SGHRS, CDR2 YFSETQ. The CDR3 loop spans 16 amino acids. CDR3 loop: CASSPPGTSGTGELFF. As DNA, the CDR3 is TGCGCCAGCAGCCCCCCCGGGACTAGCGGCACCGGGGAGCTGTTTTTT. Drawing the rest from reference TRBV5-1 and TRBJ2-2, the complete variable domain is KAGVTQTPRYLIKTRGQQVTLSCSPISGHRSVSWYQQTPGQGLQFLFEYFSETQRNKGNFPGRFSGRQFSNSRSEMNVSTLELGDSALYLCASSPPGTSGTGELFFGEGSRLTVL.

The rearrangement joins TRBV10-1 to TRBJ1-1; 10 nucleotides align to TRBD1. CDR1 and CDR2 (germline): WNHNN, SYGVQD (reference sequence). CDR3 length: 13 residues. Trimming at V came to 7 bases and at J to 6 bases, leaving 5 bases not matched to a gene. This CDR3 is CASTRDRGAEAFF. CDR3 DNA: TGCGCCAGCACCCGGGACAGGGGCGCTGAAGCTTTCTTT.

The chain uses TRBV3-1 (or the pseudogene TRBV3-2) and TRBJ1-6; no firm D call. Trimming left V 0 bases short and J 12 bases short, with 15 bases between. The CDR3 totals 15 residues. CDR1 and CDR2 from the germline V gene are LGHDT and YNNKEL (reference sequence). This CDR3 reads CASSQDRSQIVPLHF. CDR3 nucleotides: TGTGCCAGCAGCCAAGATCGTTCCCAGATTGTACCCCTCCACTTT.

The CDR3: CASSGTSGYNEQFF. CDR3 DNA sequence: TGTGCCAGTAGTGGGACTAGCGGGTACAATGAGCAGTTCTTC. The chain employs TRBV19 and TRBJ2-1; 12 bases fit TRBD2. Trimming removed 5 bases from V and 4 bases from J; junction bases left unmatched: 0. The CDR3 is 14 amino acids. The germline V gene encodes CDR1 LNHDA and CDR2 SQIVND (reference sequence).

The CDR3 spells CASSYVRTDKYEQYF. The CDR3 DNA reads TGTGCCAGCAGTTACGTCCGGACAGATAAGTACGAGCAGTACTTC. The chain joins TRBV6-5 to TRBJ2-7, with D possibly TRBD1 on 6 matching bases. The CDR3 spans 15 residues. The V and J ends lost 2 bases and 4 bases respectively, with 15 bases between them. Germline V CDR1 and CDR2: MNHEY, SVGAGI.

The V gene is TRBV19, the J gene TRBJ2-7; TRBD1 aligns across 9 bases. Trimming removed 8 bases from V and 3 bases from J; junction bases left unmatched: 5. This CDR3 spans 13 amino acids. Germline V gene data show CDR1 as LNHDA and CDR2 as SQIVND (reference sequence). The CDR3 sequence is CASGSDRGYEQYF. CDR3 nucleotide sequence: TGTGCCAGTGGTTCGGACAGGGGCTACGAGCAGTACTTC.

The chain recombines TRBV5-1 with TRBJ1-1; D is unresolved. CDR1 and CDR2 from the germline V gene are SGHRS and YFSETQ. The CDR3 sequence is 15 residues long. The V end lost 0 bases, the J end lost 0 bases, and 9 bases lay between the germline ends. The CDR3 region has the DNA TGCGCCAGCAGCTTGGGGGCCAGAGTGAACACTGAAGCTTTCTTT. It is translated as CASSLGARVNTEAFF.

V usage is TRBV5-5 and J usage is TRBJ2-2, with 7 bases identical to TRBD1. V was pared by 1 base and J by 3 bases, with 3 bases of the junction left unmatched. Germline values: CDR1 SGHKS, CDR2 YYEKEE (reference sequence). CDR3 length: 15 residues. The CDR3 nucleotides read TGTGCCAGCAGCTTGTTCGACAGGGACACCGGGGAGCTGTTTTTT. It yields the protein CASSLFDRDTGELFF.

This sequence joins TRBV5-4 and TRBJ1-1; no reliable D call. Trimming left V 3 bases short and J 3 bases short, with 12 bases between. This CDR3 region has 14 residues. CDR1 and CDR2 from the germline V gene are SGHNT and YYREEE (reference sequence). The CDR3 DNA sequence: TGTGCCAGCAGCTCAATCGGGGTCGACACTGAAGCTTTCTTT. Its protein is CASSSIGVDTEAFF.

This chain connects TRBV7-3 to TRBJ2-6; 8 bases agree with TRBD1. The J segment lost 2 bases and the V segment lost 2 bases, leaving 5 bases of the junction unmatched. Germline-derived CDR1 and CDR2 are SGHTA and FQGTGA. There are 17 residues in the CDR3. CDR3: CASSLYTGGAGANVLTF. In DNA, the CDR3 is TGTGCCAGCAGCTTATATACAGGGGGAGCTGGGGCCAACGTCCTGACTTTC.

The gene calls are TRBV7-6 and TRBJ1-1, with D perhaps TRBD1 (5 bases). Looked up from germline, CDR1 is SGHVS and CDR2 is FNYEAQ. With 3 bases removed from V and 3 bases from J, the gap between germline ends came to 29 bases. CDR3 length equals 20 residues. The CDR3 sequence: CASSFNYFGGLGGEDTEAFF. CDR3 nucleotide sequence: TGTGCCAGCAGCTTTAACTATTTCGGAGGCCTTGGAGGGGAGGACACTGAAGCTTTCTTT.

The chain recombines TRBV4-1 with TRBJ2-1; 7 bases fit TRBD1. The CDR3 loop spans 15 amino acids. Germline assignment: CDR1 MGHRA and CDR2 YSYEKL. With V trimmed by 2 bases and J by 2 bases, 3 bases remained unmatched. The CDR3 spells CASSQQGDPYNEQFF. DNA for the CDR3: TGCGCCAGCAGCCAACAGGGGGACCCCTACAATGAGCAGTTCTTC.

This clone showed up just once. The rearrangement joins TRBV21-1 to TRBJ1-5; the table's D call, TRBD1, was not checked against the DNA. TRBV21-1 is shown as a pseudogene. The CDR3 is 14 residues long. Here the CDR3 DNA reads TGTGCCAGCAGCAGGGGGCGGGGCAATCAGCCCCAGCATTTT. It is translated as CASSRGRGNQPQHF.

The rearrangement links TRBV11-2 to TRBJ1-1; the D gene is possibly TRBD1 (5 bases). Looked up from germline, CDR1 is SGHAT and CDR2 is FQNNGV. The CDR3 has 14 amino acids. The germline V and J ends were trimmed by 2 bases and 5 bases, with 12 bases remaining between them. The CDR3 spells CASSLIEGATEAFF. The CDR3 DNA reads TGTGCCAGCAGCTTAATAGAAGGGGCGACTGAAGCTTTCTTT.

The V gene is TRBV19, the J gene TRBJ1-1; D is unclear. The CDR3 length is 14 residues. V lost 3 bases and J 4 bases, leaving 12 bases between the germline ends. Germline CDR1 is LNHDA and CDR2 is SQIVND (reference sequence). CDR3 in amino acids: CASSMSQPRTEAFF. CDR3 sequence (DNA): TGTGCCAGTAGTATGTCACAGCCCCGCACTGAAGCTTTCTTT.

The chain couples TRBV7-2 to TRBJ2-5; 8 nucleotides match TRBD2. CDR1 and CDR2 (germline): SGHTA, FQGNSA. Unmatched junction bases numbered 9, after V lost 1 base and J lost 5 bases. The CDR3 length is 16 residues. The CDR3: CASSLVGGAMMETQYF. DNA of the CDR3: TGTGCCAGCAGCTTAGTCGGGGGGGCGATGATGGAGACCCAGTACTTC.

The V and J genes are TRBV11-3 and TRBJ1-1; weak D call: TRBD1 (5 bases). The ends were cut back, 3 bases at V and 1 base at J, with 6 bases in the middle. The CDR3 length is 13 residues. Germline values: CDR1 SGHNT, CDR2 YENEEA. CDR3 nucleotides: TGTGCCAGCAGCTTCGACAGGAACACTGAAGCTTTCTTT. It encodes CASSFDRNTEAFF.

This clone came up a few times. The chain joins TRBV19 to TRBJ1-2; no reliable D call. The CDR3 is 15 residues long. Germline CDR1 is LNHDA and CDR2 is SQIVND (reference sequence). Trimming removed 7 bases at V and 0 bases at J, with 15 bases between. The CDR3 DNA reads TGTGCCAGTAATCCGGGTATATCGACTAACTATGGCTACACCTTC. Translation: CASNPGISTNYGYTF.

V and J are TRBV3-1 (or the pseudogene TRBV3-2) and TRBJ2-3; D possibly corresponds to TRBD2 (6 bases). This CDR3 has 15 amino acids. V gave up 4 bases and J gave up 2 bases, with 13 bases separating them. From germline, CDR1 is LGHDT and CDR2 YNNKEL (reference sequence). The CDR3 is CASSPLTRPTDTQYF. The CDR3 DNA follows: TGTGCCAGCAGCCCCTTGACTAGGCCCACAGATACGCAGTATTTT.

This chain uses TRBV7-2 with TRBJ2-7, with D possibly being TRBD1 (6 bases). This CDR3 is built from 15 residues. Looked up from germline, CDR1 is SGHTA and CDR2 is FQGNSA. The V end lost 3 bases, the J end lost 1 base, and 13 bases lay between the germline ends. CDR3 in DNA: TGTGCCAGCAGCTTCTCCGGGACATATTCCTACGAGCAGTACTTC. Encoded protein: CASSFSGTYSYEQYF.